This T cell receptor beta chain was documented in a study of identifying expanded T cells in peripheral blood. Germline values: CDR1 MNHNS, CDR2 SASEGT. V lost 5 bases to trimming and J lost 3 bases, with 11 bases between them. The CDR3 has 14 amino acids. This table comes from immunoSEQ multiplex PCR, and its TCRdb copy is limited to in-frame clones, with some not included. This table holds more than 85,000 clones, roughly 88% found once. Sequenced sample: blood. This sequence joins TRBV6-1 and TRBJ1-5; D gene ambiguous. This TCR was recovered from a person between 18 and 75 years old in good health. CDR3 in amino acids: CASSTAVLNQPQHF. In DNA, the CDR3 is TGTGCCAGCAGTACGGCGGTCCTCAATCAGCCCCAGCATTTT.